These 18 T cell receptor beta chains were sequenced from one sample in a study of blood T cell repertoires in COVID-19. Here immunoSEQ multiplex PCR was the method, and the copy in TCRdb shows in-frame clones only, minus some. The profile shows roughly 100,000 clones, just under 85% of them singletons. The sample comprised peripheral blood. The receptors derive from a man in his forties or fifties with active or convalescent COVID-19.

The table lists this clone with a few counts. V is TRBV4-1 and J is TRBJ1-2; 8 bases are shared with TRBD1. With V trimmed by 0 bases and J by 12 bases, 9 bases remained unmatched. The CDR3 is made up of 14 amino acids. Germline V lookup: CDR1 MGHRA, CDR2 YSYEKL. CDR3 sequence reads: CASSQEHGQGTNTF. The CDR3 nucleotides are TGCGCCAGCAGCCAAGAACATGGACAGGGTACCAACACCTTC.

The chain recombines TRBV9 with TRBJ1-1; 9 positions match TRBD1. This CDR3 comprises 16 residues. From germline, CDR1 is SGDLS and CDR2 YYNGEE. V was clipped by 8 bases and J by 1 base; unmatched bases: 12. CDR3 residues: CARWGQGFERNTEAFF. As DNA, the CDR3 is TGTGCCAGATGGGGACAGGGTTTTGAAAGGAACACTGAAGCTTTCTTT.

This clone was picked up a small number of times. This chain uses TRBV5-6 with TRBJ1-6; no clear D gene. Germline loops: CDR1 SGHDT, CDR2 YYEEEE. Trimming took 1 base from V and 3 from J, leaving 14 bases between them. This CDR3 is built from 17 residues. The DNA for the CDR3 is TGTGCCAGCAGCTTGACAGCTTCGTTCGACTATAATTCACCCCTCCACTTT. Translating it yields CASSLTASFDYNSPLHF. The entire variable domain, with the rest obtained from reference TRBV5-6 and TRBJ1-6, is as follows: DAGVTQSPTHLIKTRGQQVTLRCSPKSGHDTVSWYQQALGQGPQFIFQYYEEEERQRGNFPDRFSGHQFPNYSSELNVNALLLGDSALYLCASSLTASFDYNSPLHFGNGTRLTVT.

V is TRBV7-2 and J is TRBJ2-3; tentative D call: TRBD2 (6 bases). The V gene lost 8 bases and the J gene lost 3 bases, with 18 bases spanning the gap. The CDR3 is 15 amino acids. CDR1 is SGHTA and CDR2 is FQGNSA in the germline V gene. The CDR3 sequence is CASGTSSGVTDTQYF. CDR3 DNA sequence: TGTGCCAGCGGAACTTCATCGGGGGTAACAGATACGCAGTATTTT.

The J gene is TRBJ2-7, the V gene TRBV27; 12 nucleotides line up with TRBD1. Per germline, CDR1 MNHEY and CDR2 SMNVEV (reference sequence). The CDR3 sequence is 15 residues long. Trimming removed 3 bases from V and 5 bases from J; junction bases left unmatched: 5. CDR3 protein: CASSFRGTGGHEQYF. Here the CDR3 DNA reads TGTGCCAGCAGTTTTAGGGGGACAGGGGGCCACGAGCAGTACTTC.

The rearrangement joins TRBV5-5 to TRBJ1-3; unclear D gene. Trimming removed 4 bases from V and 1 base from J, with 9 bases in between. CDR3 length: 14 amino acids. The germline gives CDR1 SGHKS, CDR2 YYEKEE (reference sequence). As DNA, the CDR3 is TGTGCCAGCAGCCCTACGGGGTCTGGAAACACCATATATTTT. Its protein product is CASSPTGSGNTIYF.

The DNA for the CDR3 is TGTGCCAGCTCAGCGGACAGAGACGAGCAGTACTTC. It codes for CASSADRDEQYF. The chain has TRBV18 and TRBJ2-7, with D perhaps TRBD1 (6 bases). The CDR3 covers 12 residues. CDR1 is KGHSH and CDR2 is LQKENI in the germline V gene. Trimming left V 5 bases short and J 5 bases short, with 10 bases between.

The chain carries TRBV3-1 (or the pseudogene TRBV3-2) and TRBJ2-7, with a possible D match to TRBD1 (5 bases). Trimming removed 0 bases from V and 0 bases from J, with 6 bases in between. The CDR3 is 14 amino acids. In germline, CDR1 is LGHDT, CDR2 YNNKEL (reference sequence). CDR3 nucleotides: TGTGCCAGCAGCCAAGAAGGGGTCTCCTACGAGCAGTACTTC. Protein sequence: CASSQEGVSYEQYF.

V is TRBV25-1 and J is TRBJ2-2; D not certain. CDR3 size: 16 residues. Trimming pared 4 bases from V and 0 bases from J, leaving 12 bases between. From germline, CDR1 is MGHDK and CDR2 SYGVNS. CDR3 residues: CASSGPERANTGELFF. The CDR3 coding sequence is TGTGCCAGCAGTGGCCCCGAGAGAGCGAACACCGGGGAGCTGTTTTTT. Variable domain in full (rest from reference TRBV25-1 and TRBJ2-2): EADIYQTPRYLVIGTGKKITLECSQTMGHDKMYWYQQDPGMELHLIHYSYGVNSTEKGDLSSESTVSRIRTEHFPLTLESARPSHTSQYLCASSGPERANTGELFFGEGSRLTVL.

The chain combines TRBV7-3 with TRBJ2-3; D is unresolved. The germline V and J ends were trimmed by 5 bases and 2 bases, with 5 bases remaining between them. From germline, CDR1 is SGHTA and CDR2 FQGTGA. There are 12 residues in the CDR3. CDR3 DNA: TGTGCCAGCAGCCACAACACAGATACGCAGTATTTT. Its translation: CASSHNTDTQYF.

The chain links TRBV11-2 to TRBJ2-2, with D possibly matching TRBD1 (7 bases). Per germline, CDR1 SGHAT and CDR2 FQNNGV. The CDR3 is 18 residues long. V was trimmed by 3 bases and J by 5 bases, leaving 22 bases between them. For the CDR3, the DNA is TGTGCCAGCAGCTTCTTCACAGGGGTCATTAGCGGAACCGGGGAGCTGTTTTTT. Translated, it gives CASSFFTGVISGTGELFF.

This chain links TRBV6-5 with TRBJ1-3, with TRBD1 identical over 8 bases. The CDR3 runs 15 residues. Germline assignment: CDR1 MNHEY and CDR2 SVGAGI. Unmatched junction bases numbered 4, after V lost 3 bases and J lost 3 bases. Written as DNA, the CDR3 is TGTGCCAGCAGTTATTGGACAGGGAGTGGAAACACCATATATTTT. This encodes CASSYWTGSGNTIYF.

The chain is built from TRBV4-1 and TRBJ2-5; TRBD1 matches at 7 bases. The CDR3 covers 15 residues. Germline assignment: CDR1 MGHRA and CDR2 YSYEKL. Trimming took 0 bases from V and 5 from J; bases not matched to a gene: 6. The CDR3 nucleotides are TGCGCCAGCAGCCAAGAGACAGGGTCATGGGAGACCCAGTACTTC. Its translation: CASSQETGSWETQYF.

The chain links TRBV30 to TRBJ2-7, with 9 bases lining up with TRBD1. In germline, CDR1 is GTSNPN, CDR2 SVGIG (reference sequence). The CDR3 runs to 12 residues. Trimming at V came to 7 bases and at J to 5 bases, leaving 6 bases not matched to a gene. CDR3 DNA sequence: TGTGCCTCGAAACAGGGGGCTAACGAGCAGTACTTC. As protein: CASKQGANEQYF.

The chain links TRBV9 to TRBJ2-7; 8 bases map to TRBD1. The V gene end was trimmed by 4 bases and the J gene end by 3 bases; junction bases not matched to a gene: 6. Looked up from germline, CDR1 is SGDLS and CDR2 is YYNGEE. The CDR3 consists of 14 residues. The CDR3 DNA reads as TGTGCCAGCAGCTTCGGACAGGGCAACTACGAGCAGTACTTC. The encoded protein is CASSFGQGNYEQYF.

The gene calls are TRBV7-9 and TRBJ2-1; possibly TRBD1 for D (5 bases). Germline V gene sequence: CDR1 SEHNR, CDR2 FQNEAQ (reference sequence). CDR3 length: 14 residues. V was trimmed by 1 base and J by 6 bases, leaving 10 bases between them. CDR3 amino acids: CASSLEGAGNEQFF. DNA for the CDR3: TGTGCCAGCAGCTTAGAAGGGGCCGGCAATGAGCAGTTCTTC.

J is TRBJ2-1 and V is TRBV7-2, with D perhaps matching TRBD2 (6 bases). In germline, CDR1 is SGHTA, CDR2 FQGNSA. V lost 4 bases and J 7 bases, leaving 11 bases between the germline ends. The CDR3 runs to 13 residues. The CDR3 nucleotides read TGTGCCAGCAGCTCCCTGGGGGGAAATGAGCAGTTCTTC. It specifies CASSSLGGNEQFF.

This clone was found once. This chain uses TRBV6-2 or TRBV6-3 with TRBJ2-3; TRBD1 aligns across 7 bases. CDR1 is MNHEY and CDR2 is SVGEGT in the germline V gene. This CDR3 has 16 amino acids. The J segment lost 2 bases and the V segment lost 1 base, leaving 6 bases of the junction unmatched. DNA for the CDR3: TGTGCCAGCAGTTACTACGGGACAGCCTACACAGATACGCAGTATTTT. Amino acids: CASSYYGTAYTDTQYF.